The source of this T cell receptor beta chain is a study of blood T cell repertoires in COVID-19. Background on the study: The origin of the acute and convalescent COVID-19 samples was the United States, Italy and Spain. T cells, B-cell-depleted T cells, or PBMCs provided the cDNA or gDNA that served as material.

In the original processing: Using reference gene primer amplification, nucleated cell counts were estimated. Sequencing was performed with immunoSEQ multiplex PCR; in TCRdb, only in-frame clones are kept and a portion is missing. V and J calls and clone size are as listed in that table; D and trimming were resolved from the DNA. The sample gives some 30,000 clones, 75% to 85% of which show up once; around 6.6% is in the top ten. Losses at the gene ends were 0 bases for V and 7 bases for J; bases not matched to a gene: 4. Germline V gene data show CDR1 as SGDLS and CDR2 as YYNGEE. The CDR3 is 14 amino acids.

This TCR was sampled from a man aged 55-75 years with active COVID-19. The J gene is TRBJ2-7, the V gene TRBV9; 10 bases fit TRBD2. The specimen was peripheral blood. The CDR3 is CASSVDLAGEEQYF. The DNA for the CDR3 is TGTGCCAGCAGCGTAGACCTAGCGGGGGAGGAGCAGTACTTC.